These T cell receptor beta chains were read from a single sample in a study of shared clonotypes between healthy human individuals. Repertoires were generated with immunoSEQ multiplex PCR, while TCRdb's copy carries only in-frame clones and drops some. The table lists millions of clones, approximately 95% of them singletons. The specimen was naive CD4+ T cells from PBMCs. The receptor set was obtained from a young man in good health. Some clones in this sample may be carry-over from other donors' samples. Each CDR3 is given with its conserved first and last residue. Fields, in order: clone size, V gene, D gene, J gene, CDR3 DNA, CDR3 protein. D genes are given only for firm matches. The size entry is marked missing in some rows and otherwise reads once, few, many or a size class.

clone size: NA; V gene: TRBV15; D gene: NA; J gene: TRBJ1-2; CDR3 DNA: TGTGCCACCAGCAGCCTTACGAGGGTGGGCTATGGCTACACCTTC; CDR3 protein: CATSSLTRVGYGYTF
clone size: once; V gene: TRBV18; D gene: NA; J gene: TRBJ2-6; CDR3 DNA: TGTGCCAGCTCAGGATTTGTGACTGGGGCCAACGTCCTGACTTTC; CDR3 protein: CASSGFVTGANVLTF
clone size: NA; V gene: TRBV29-1; D gene: TRBD2; J gene: TRBJ2-1; CDR3 DNA: TGCAGCGTTGTACTAGCGGGAGGATCCTACAATGAGCAGTTCTTC; CDR3 protein: CSVVLAGGSYNEQFF
clone size: NA; V gene: TRBV19; D gene: TRBD2; J gene: TRBJ2-1; CDR3 DNA: TGTGCCAGTAGTATATGGGACCCGGGACTAGCGGGACGTTCCTACAATGAGCAGTTCTTC; CDR3 protein: CASSIWDPGLAGRSYNEQFF
clone size: NA; V gene: TRBV5-4; D gene: TRBD2; J gene: TRBJ2-7; CDR3 DNA: TGTGCCAGCAGCTTGGTCTCTAGCGGAACCTACGAGCAGTACTTC; CDR3 protein: CASSLVSSGTYEQYF
clone size: NA; V gene: TRBV7-3; D gene: TRBD1; J gene: TRBJ2-3; CDR3 DNA: TGTGCCAGCAGCTTAGTTGGGACAGGGGGCACAGATACGCAGTATTTT; CDR3 protein: CASSLVGTGGTDTQYF
clone size: once; V gene: TRBV5-8; D gene: NA; J gene: TRBJ2-6; CDR3 DNA: TGTGCCAGCAGCTTGGCGGGGGCGGAAGGGGCCAACGTCCTGACTTTC; CDR3 protein: CASSLAGAEGANVLTF
clone size: NA; V gene: TRBV5-1; D gene: NA; J gene: TRBJ2-7; CDR3 DNA: TGCGCCAGCAGCTTTTTTCGGGGCTCCTACGAGCAGTACTTC; CDR3 protein: CASSFFRGSYEQYF
clone size: NA; V gene: TRBV7-9; D gene: NA; J gene: TRBJ2-5; CDR3 DNA: TGTGCCAGCAGCGGAGGGACAGCTCTCCCCCAAGAGACCCAGTACTTC; CDR3 protein: CASSGGTALPQETQYF
clone size: NA; V gene: TRBV7-2; D gene: NA; J gene: TRBJ2-1; CDR3 DNA: TGTGCCAGCAGCCGACAGTCGAGCTCCTACAATGAGCAGTTCTTC; CDR3 protein: CASSRQSSSYNEQFF
clone size: NA; V gene: TRBV27; D gene: TRBD1; J gene: TRBJ2-5; CDR3 DNA: TGTGCCAGCAGTCGGGACAGGCAAGAGACCCAGTACTTC; CDR3 protein: CASSRDRQETQYF
clone size: NA; V gene: TRBV5-4; D gene: NA; J gene: TRBJ2-3; CDR3 DNA: TGTGCCAGCCGCCGGGGCACAGATACGCAGTATTTT; CDR3 protein: CASRRGTDTQYF
clone size: NA; V gene: TRBV11-2; D gene: NA; J gene: TRBJ1-4; CDR3 DNA: TGTGCCAGCAGCCAAAGTACGGGTGGAAAACTGTTTTTT; CDR3 protein: CASSQSTGGKLFF
clone size: NA; V gene: TRBV30; D gene: TRBD1; J gene: TRBJ1-6; CDR3 DNA: TGTGCCGGGTTGCAGGACAGGGGAATTTCACCCCTCCACTTT; CDR3 protein: CAGLQDRGISPLHF
clone size: NA; V gene: TRBV6-5; D gene: NA; J gene: TRBJ1-2; CDR3 DNA: TGTGCCAGCAAAACCAAGGGCAGGCCTCCCCTAGGCTACACCTTC; CDR3 protein: CASKTKGRPPLGYTF
clone size: NA; V gene: TRBV9; D gene: NA; J gene: TRBJ2-7; CDR3 DNA: TGTGCCAGCAGCGTAGCTACAGGATCTATCTACGAGCAGTACTTC; CDR3 protein: CASSVATGSIYEQYF
clone size: NA; V gene: TRBV5-5; D gene: NA; J gene: TRBJ2-7; CDR3 DNA: TGTGCCAGCAGCTGGAGGGGTCCAGGGTCCTACGAGCAGTACTTC; CDR3 protein: CASSWRGPGSYEQYF
clone size: NA; V gene: TRBV28; D gene: NA; J gene: TRBJ2-2; CDR3 DNA: TGTGCCACCTTAAACACCGGGGAGCTGTTTTTT; CDR3 protein: CATLNTGELFF
clone size: NA; V gene: TRBV5-1; D gene: NA; J gene: TRBJ2-7; CDR3 DNA: TGCGCCAGCAGCCCGGACGGAGTGGGGGCCTACGAGCAGTACTTC; CDR3 protein: CASSPDGVGAYEQYF
clone size: once; V gene: TRBV5-1; D gene: NA; J gene: TRBJ2-5; CDR3 DNA: TGCGCCAGCAGTAGAGGGGCCGGGGGAGAGACCCAGTACTTC; CDR3 protein: CASSRGAGGETQYF
clone size: NA; V gene: TRBV4-3; D gene: NA; J gene: TRBJ2-4; CDR3 DNA: TGCGCCAGCAGCCAAGAAGGGGCGGACAACATTCAGTACTTC; CDR3 protein: CASSQEGADNIQYF
clone size: NA; V gene: TRBV7-9; D gene: NA; J gene: TRBJ1-1; CDR3 DNA: TGTGCCAGCAGCTTAGCGACCGGGGTAGAAGCTTTCTTT; CDR3 protein: CASSLATGVEAFF
clone size: NA; V gene: TRBV29-1; D gene: NA; J gene: TRBJ1-1; CDR3 DNA: TGCAGCGTTGCTGAGGTTGGGGGGAACACTGAAGCTTTCTTT; CDR3 protein: CSVAEVGGNTEAFF
clone size: NA; V gene: TRBV7-2; D gene: NA; J gene: TRBJ1-1; CDR3 DNA: TGTGCCAGCAGCTTAGATCGTCTTGGAGGGGGAGGCACTGAAGCTTTCTTT; CDR3 protein: CASSLDRLGGGGTEAFF
clone size: NA; V gene: TRBV28; D gene: NA; J gene: TRBJ2-3; CDR3 DNA: TGTGCCAGCAGTTTAGGGCAGGAGCAAGATACGCAGTATTTT; CDR3 protein: CASSLGQEQDTQYF
clone size: NA; V gene: TRBV7-9; D gene: TRBD2; J gene: TRBJ2-1; CDR3 DNA: TGTGCCAGCAGCCTACCTCGGGAGGCCTTGGATGTCCAGTTCTTC; CDR3 protein: CASSLPREALDVQFF
clone size: NA; V gene: TRBV7-9; D gene: NA; J gene: TRBJ2-1; CDR3 DNA: TGTGCCAGCAGCTTTTTTCCTTCGAGCGGGCTTGGGAATGAGCAGTTCTTC; CDR3 protein: CASSFFPSSGLGNEQFF
clone size: NA; V gene: TRBV19; D gene: TRBD2; J gene: TRBJ2-1; CDR3 DNA: TGTGCCAGTAGTACACGGACTAGCGATTACAATGAGCAGTTCTTC; CDR3 protein: CASSTRTSDYNEQFF
clone size: NA; V gene: TRBV11-3; D gene: TRBD2; J gene: TRBJ2-3; CDR3 DNA: TGTGCCAGCAGCTTACAACCCCCCGGGACTAGCTCCGCAGATACGCAGTATTTT; CDR3 protein: CASSLQPPGTSSADTQYF
clone size: NA; V gene: TRBV7-9; D gene: NA; J gene: TRBJ2-7; CDR3 DNA: TGTGCCAGCAGCTCGACAGAGTCCTACGAGCAGTACTTC; CDR3 protein: CASSSTESYEQYF
clone size: NA; V gene: TRBV6-1; D gene: TRBD1; J gene: TRBJ2-7; CDR3 DNA: TGTGCCAGCAACGACAGGGGGCGACCCTACGAGCAGTACTTC; CDR3 protein: CASNDRGRPYEQYF
clone size: few; V gene: TRBV19; D gene: NA; J gene: TRBJ1-1; CDR3 DNA: TGTGCCAGTAGTACCCGTCCATATGAAGCTTTCTTT; CDR3 protein: CASSTRPYEAFF
clone size: NA; V gene: TRBV19; D gene: NA; J gene: TRBJ2-6; CDR3 DNA: TGTGCCAGTAGCAGCAGAGGTACTGGGGCCAACGTCCTGACTTTC; CDR3 protein: CASSSRGTGANVLTF
clone size: once; V gene: TRBV5-1; D gene: NA; J gene: TRBJ1-2; CDR3 DNA: TGCGCCAGCAGCTTGGGGCGGGGGGCCCCTTCCTATGGCTACACCTTC; CDR3 protein: CASSLGRGAPSYGYTF
clone size: NA; V gene: TRBV30; D gene: TRBD1; J gene: TRBJ2-7; CDR3 DNA: TGTGCCTGGAGTGTACTTCTAGGACAGGTCTACTCCTACGAGCAGTACTTC; CDR3 protein: CAWSVLLGQVYSYEQYF
clone size: NA; V gene: TRBV7-2; D gene: NA; J gene: TRBJ2-5; CDR3 DNA: TGTGCCAGCAGCCTTCAGGGTTCGCAGACCCAGTACTTC; CDR3 protein: CASSLQGSQTQYF
clone size: NA; V gene: TRBV20-1; D gene: NA; J gene: TRBJ2-7; CDR3 DNA: TGCAGTGCTTATACACGGAGCGAGCAGTACTTC; CDR3 protein: CSAYTRSEQYF
clone size: once; V gene: TRBV11-2; D gene: NA; J gene: TRBJ2-7; CDR3 DNA: TGTGCCAGCAGCCCCCGGGACATACGTACCCCCTACGAGCAGTACTTC; CDR3 protein: CASSPRDIRTPYEQYF
clone size: NA; V gene: TRBV5-1; D gene: NA; J gene: TRBJ1-3; CDR3 DNA: TGCGCCAGCAGGCGGGACGGCTCCACACCTGGAAACACCATATATTTT; CDR3 protein: CASRRDGSTPGNTIYF